The 20 T cell receptor beta chains listed next were all sequenced from one sample in a study of CD8 T cells in Susac syndrome. Random hexamers were used to reverse transcribe the RNA input (roughly 0.5 to 1 ug). TCRdb reprocessed the immunoSEQ multiplex PCR reads via MiXCR and lists one record per CDR3 protein. The sample has hundreds of thousands of distinct CDR3 sequences, 90% to 96% seen once. The sample comprised CD4+ T cells from PBMCs. Every receptor here comes from a human donor with Susac syndrome.

The sample holds one count of this clonotype. This chain links TRBV20-1 with TRBJ1-5; possible D gene TRBD1, 5 bases. Between the trimmed V and J ends, which lost 3 bases and 4 bases, there was a span of 13 bases. CDR3 length equals 14 residues. CDR1 is DFQATT and CDR2 is SNEGSKA in the germline V gene (reference sequence). For the CDR3, the DNA is TGCAGTGCTAGCGCAGGGCCCCTTAATCAGCCCCAGCATTTT. As protein: CSASAGPLNQPQHF.

J is TRBJ2-7 and V is TRBV3-1, with D unresolved. In germline, CDR1 is LGHDT, CDR2 YNNKEL (reference sequence). V lost 4 bases to trimming and J lost 2 bases, with 9 bases between them. The CDR3 is 13 residues long. The chain's CDR3 is CASSPRSAYEQYF. CDR3 DNA: TGTGCCAGCAGCCCGAGGAGTGCCTACGAGCAGTACTTC.

The chain carries TRBV18 and TRBJ1-5; TRBD1 matches at 10 bases. V dropped 5 bases and J dropped 7; count of bases not matched to a gene: 5. CDR3 length: 14 amino acids. The germline V gene encodes CDR1 KGHSH and CDR2 LQKENI. The CDR3 DNA is TGTGCCAGCTCAACGGGACAGGGGTTGCAGCCCCAGCATTTT. It is translated as CASSTGQGLQPQHF.

The chain's CDR3 is CASSIDRVELIYNEQFF. CDR3 nucleotide sequence: TGTGCCAGTAGTATAGATAGGGTGGAACTAATCTACAATGAGCAGTTCTTC. The chain uses TRBV19 and TRBJ2-1; D is unresolved. The germline gives CDR1 LNHDA, CDR2 SQIVND (reference sequence). The CDR3 contains 17 residues. Trimming pared 0 bases from V and 3 bases from J, leaving 15 bases between.

A few counts support this clonotype. This chain joins TRBV3-1 and TRBJ2-1; D remains ambiguous. The germline V gene encodes CDR1 LGHDT and CDR2 YNNKEL (reference sequence). Deletions cut 1 base from V and 8 bases from J, with 6 bases between. This CDR3 has 12 residues. The DNA for the CDR3 is TGTGCCAGCAGCCAAGGGGGTCATGAGCAGTTCTTC. This sequence encodes CASSQGGHEQFF.

CDR3 loop: CASSGVGRPFF. CDR3 DNA sequence: TGTGCCAGCAGTGGGGTGGGGAGGCCTTTCTTT. The chain joins TRBV12-3 or TRBV12-4 to TRBJ1-1; no clear D gene. V was clipped by 5 bases and J by 12 bases, with 13 bases between them. CDR3 length: 11 residues.

The chain uses TRBV11-2 and TRBJ2-2, with a weak D call TRBD2 (6 bases). Germline CDR1 SGHAT, CDR2 FQNNGV. The ends were cut back, 1 base at V and 4 bases at J, with 13 bases in the middle. This CDR3 contains 16 residues. In nucleotides, the CDR3 is TGTGCCAGCAGCTTAGTGTGGCAGGGAGGCACCGGGGAGCTGTTTTTT. It codes for CASSLVWQGGTGELFF.

The rearrangement uses TRBV30 and TRBJ1-5, with a tentative D call TRBD1 (5 bases). Germline assignment: CDR1 GTSNPN and CDR2 SVGIG (reference sequence). The CDR3 length is 12 residues. Trimming cost V 2 bases and J 9 bases, with 11 bases left between them. DNA for the CDR3: TGTGCCTGGAGTCTCGGGACCGGGCCCCAGCATTTT. It specifies CAWSLGTGPQHF.

The gene calls are TRBV29-1 and TRBJ2-3, with TRBD1 as a possible D gene (5 bases). This CDR3 comprises 14 residues. Trimming removed 4 bases from V and 2 bases from J, with 13 bases in between. Germline V lookup: CDR1 SQVTM, CDR2 ANQGSEA. CDR3: CSVVRGRDTDTQYF. The CDR3 DNA reads as TGCAGCGTTGTGAGAGGCAGGGACACAGATACGCAGTATTTT.

The chain links TRBV2 to TRBJ1-2; no definite D call. CDR1 is SNHLY, CDR2 FYNNEI, per germline. The CDR3 runs 14 residues. V lost 3 bases, J lost 4 bases, and 12 bases lay in between. The CDR3 DNA reads TGTGCCAGCAGTGACCGGCAGAGCGGCTATGGCTACACCTTC. It specifies CASSDRQSGYGYTF.

CDR3 nucleotide sequence: TGTGCCAGCAGTTTGTGGCTAGCGGGCCCCACAGATACGCAGTATTTT. Encoded protein: CASSLWLAGPTDTQYF. The chain has TRBV12-3 or TRBV12-4 and TRBJ2-3; the match to TRBD2 covers 8 bases. This CDR3 has 16 residues. V lost 3 bases to trimming and J lost 2 bases; unmatched junction nucleotides: 7.

V gene TRBV2 combines with J gene TRBJ2-5; D gene unclear. The V end was cut by 2 bases, the J end by 1 base, with 8 bases between. The CDR3 contains 14 residues. The V gene's germline CDR1 is SNHLY and CDR2 FYNNEI. This CDR3 is CASSELTAQETQYF. In nucleotides, the CDR3 is TGTGCCAGCAGTGAATTGACGGCCCAAGAGACCCAGTACTTC.

V gene TRBV6-5 combines with J gene TRBJ2-7; the D gene is possibly TRBD2 (5 bases). The V gene's germline CDR1 is MNHEY and CDR2 SVGAGI. The CDR3 has 15 residues. V lost 0 bases to trimming and J lost 6 bases, with 15 bases between them. The DNA of the CDR3 is TGTGCCAGCAGTTACTCGAGGGTAGGGCCTCTCGAGCAGTACTTC. It translates to CASSYSRVGPLEQYF.

The genes are TRBV10-3 and TRBJ2-5; a weak D match, TRBD1 (5 bases). CDR3 length: 11 amino acids. The V end lost 8 bases, the J end lost 5 bases, and 9 bases lay between the germline ends. Germline CDR1 is ENHRY and CDR2 is SYGVKD. CDR3 amino acids: CAIGASETQYF. The CDR3 DNA reads TGTGCCATCGGGGCATCTGAGACCCAGTACTTC.

CDR3 sequence reads: CAWTPGAGVQFF. CDR3 sequence (DNA): TGTGCCTGGACCCCCGGAGCGGGAGTTCAGTTCTTC. The chain uses TRBV30 and TRBJ2-1, with TRBD2 matching over 8 bases. Germline CDR1 reads GTSNPN; CDR2 reads SVGIG (reference sequence). The CDR3 length is 12 residues. V dropped 4 bases and J dropped 13; count of bases not matched to a gene: 9.

The genes are TRBV29-1 and TRBJ1-1; 7 bases match TRBD1. The trim removed 7 bases at V and 10 bases at J, leaving 9 bases unmatched. The CDR3 has 11 residues. Germline lookup yields CDR1 SQVTM and CDR2 ANQGSEA. As DNA, the CDR3 is TGCAGCGCTCTAACAGGGGACCGAGCTTTCTTT. It translates to CSALTGDRAFF.

The chain joins TRBV20-1 to TRBJ2-3; D may be TRBD2 (5 bases). The CDR3 length is 15 residues. Germline CDR1 reads DFQATT; CDR2 reads SNEGSKA (reference sequence). V was clipped by 0 bases and J by 1 base, with 11 bases between them. CDR3: CSARDRLAGTDTQYF. The CDR3 DNA follows: TGCAGTGCTAGAGATCGGCTAGCTGGCACAGATACGCAGTATTTT.

This rearrangement joins TRBV14 to TRBJ2-7, with a tentative D call TRBD2 (6 bases). Trimming removed 4 bases from V and 4 bases from J, with 20 bases in between. The CDR3 contains 16 residues. Germline CDR1 SGHDN, CDR2 FVKESK. Written as DNA, the CDR3 is TGTGCCAGCAGCCTTTCAGGATGGGCGGGAAGATACGAGCAGTACTTC. This gives the protein CASSLSGWAGRYEQYF.

The V and J genes are TRBV7-9 and TRBJ2-5; the match to TRBD1 covers 7 bases. The germline gives CDR1 SEHNR, CDR2 FQNEAQ (reference sequence). V was pared by 4 bases and J by 2 bases, with 4 bases of the junction left unmatched. The CDR3 consists of 14 residues. CDR3: CASSSGQPQETQYF. CDR3 sequence (DNA): TGTGCCAGCAGCTCGGGACAGCCACAAGAGACCCAGTACTTC.

This rearrangement joins TRBV20-1 to TRBJ2-4; 13 nucleotides match TRBD2. V dropped 0 bases and J dropped 1; count of bases not matched to a gene: 12. CDR3 size: 20 residues. Germline V gives CDR1 DFQATT, CDR2 SNEGSKA (reference sequence). In DNA form, the CDR3 reads TGCAGTGCTAGAGATGCCGGACTAGCGGGAGCCCTTTCGGCCAAAAACATTCAGTACTTC. This gives the protein CSARDAGLAGALSAKNIQYF.